Each of the 26 T cell receptor beta chains below was sequenced from the same sample in a study of blood T cell repertoires in COVID-19. Here immunoSEQ multiplex PCR was the method, and the copy in TCRdb shows in-frame clones only, minus some. The sample yields approximately 220,000 clones, around 90% seen once. Specimen: PBMCs or T cells enriched from blood (not recorded which). These receptor sequences come from a woman aged 25 to 39 with acute COVID-19.

This chain's CDR3 is CASTPSGRANYGYTF. CDR3 nucleotides: TGTGCCAGCACCCCGTCAGGCAGAGCTAACTATGGCTACACCTTC. The rearrangement uses TRBV11-2 and TRBJ1-2; no clear D. From germline, CDR1 is SGHAT and CDR2 FQNNGV. Trimming shortened V by 7 bases and J by 0 bases, and 15 bases separated the two germline ends. This CDR3 region has 15 residues.

The chain combines TRBV2 with TRBJ1-5; possibly TRBD1 for D (5 bases). CDR3 length: 16 residues. CDR1 is SNHLY, CDR2 FYNNEI, per germline. V lost 2 bases, J lost 3 bases, and 14 bases lay in between. Written as DNA, the CDR3 is TGTGCCAGCAGTGAAAGTCCCCCAGGGAACAATCAGCCCCAGCATTTT. Its translation is CASSESPPGNNQPQHF.

The rearrangement uses TRBV20-1 and TRBJ2-7, with TRBD2 identical over 7 bases. V dropped 3 bases and J dropped 2; count of bases not matched to a gene: 7. The CDR3 is 14 amino acids. Germline V gene data show CDR1 as DFQATT and CDR2 as SNEGSKA (reference sequence). CDR3 DNA sequence: TGCAGTGCTAGTACGGGGAGGGTCACCTACGAGCAGTACTTC. It codes for CSASTGRVTYEQYF.

Comment on this clone: Additional DNA sequences in this sample encode the identical CDR3. The rearrangement links TRBV6-5 to TRBJ2-5; tentative D call: TRBD2 (7 bases). Trimming took off 2 bases at V and 5 bases at J, with 15 bases between the two ends. CDR1 is MNHEY and CDR2 is SVGAGI in the germline V gene. CDR3 length: 15 amino acids. In DNA form, the CDR3 reads TGTGCCAGCAGTTACGGAGGGGGGGCCCAGGAGACCCAGTACTTC. Its protein product is CASSYGGGAQETQYF.

The CDR3 DNA is TGCGCCAGCAGCCAAGGCCCAGGGGGGCACAATCAGCCCCAGCATTTT. This gives the protein CASSQGPGGHNQPQHF. The chain uses TRBV4-1 and TRBJ1-5; 7 nucleotides match TRBD1. The J segment lost 3 bases and the V segment lost 1 base, leaving 6 bases of the junction unmatched. The CDR3 is 16 amino acids. Germline CDR1 reads MGHRA; CDR2 reads YSYEKL.

The chain employs TRBV3-1 (or the pseudogene TRBV3-2) and TRBJ2-2, with D possibly TRBD2 on 6 matching bases. V gave up 0 bases and J gave up 0 bases, with 11 bases separating them. CDR1 is LGHDT and CDR2 is YNNKEL in the germline V gene (reference sequence). The CDR3 is 17 residues long. The DNA for the CDR3 is TGTGCCAGCAGCCAAGATGGCGGGGTCGCGAACACCGGGGAGCTGTTTTTT. Amino acid sequence: CASSQDGGVANTGELFF.

This rearrangement joins TRBV7-8 to TRBJ1-1; possible D gene TRBD1, 5 bases. Germline V lookup: CDR1 SGHVS, CDR2 FQNEAQ. The CDR3 consists of 15 residues. V lost 3 bases, J lost 1 base, and 12 bases lay in between. The CDR3 loop reads CASSFLGLQNTEAFF. In DNA, the CDR3 is TGTGCCAGCAGCTTCCTGGGACTGCAGAACACTGAAGCTTTCTTT.

The rearrangement uses TRBV3-1 (or the pseudogene TRBV3-2) and TRBJ2-3; tentatively, D is TRBD1 (6 bases). V was clipped by 6 bases and J by 0 bases, with 13 bases between them. Germline V CDR1 and CDR2: LGHDT, YNNKEL (reference sequence). CDR3 size: 15 residues. Here the CDR3 DNA reads TGTGCCAGCAGTCCGGGACATACAAGCACAGATACGCAGTATTTT. Translation: CASSPGHTSTDTQYF.

J is TRBJ1-5 and V is TRBV4-1; unclear D gene. The CDR3 sequence is 15 residues long. Trimming stripped 4 bases from V and 0 bases from J, with 10 bases between. The V gene's germline CDR1 is MGHRA and CDR2 YSYEKL. The CDR3 DNA reads as TGCGCCAGCAGCCTGCGGGGAATTAGCAATCAGCCCCAGCATTTT. It specifies CASSLRGISNQPQHF.

V usage is TRBV19 and J usage is TRBJ1-5; 7 bases fit TRBD1. CDR1 LNHDA and CDR2 SQIVND come from the germline V gene (reference sequence). This CDR3 contains 14 residues. J lost 6 bases, V lost 6 bases, and 8 bases had no gene match. CDR3 loop: CASSRRGPTQPQHF. The CDR3 bases are TGTGCCAGTAGCAGAAGGGGGCCCACTCAGCCCCAGCATTTT.

This chain links TRBV12-3 or TRBV12-4 with TRBJ1-2; D might be TRBD1 (6 bases). The V and J ends lost 5 bases and 8 bases respectively, with 15 bases between them. The CDR3 spans 13 residues. The CDR3 protein is CASSQQGVWGYTF. The CDR3 nucleotides read TGTGCCAGCAGTCAACAGGGCGTGTGGGGCTACACCTTC.

The CDR3 DNA reads TGTGCCAGCAGCTTCAGGGCGGCTGAGCAGTACTTC. Residues: CASSFRAAEQYF. The chain recombines TRBV7-9 with TRBJ2-7; TRBD1 might be the D (5 bases). This CDR3 comprises 12 residues. V was clipped by 3 bases and J by 7 bases, with 10 bases between them. Germline loops: CDR1 SEHNR, CDR2 FQNEAQ (reference sequence).

The V and J genes are TRBV5-1 and TRBJ1-4; D perhaps matches TRBD1 (5 bases). CDR3 length equals 14 residues. V was trimmed by 4 bases and J by 2 bases, leaving 9 bases between them. Germline assignment: CDR1 SGHRS and CDR2 YFSETQ. In nucleotides, the CDR3 is TGCGCCAGCAGCCCGGGGGTCACTAATGAAAAACTGTTTTTT. It yields the protein CASSPGVTNEKLFF.

Regarding this clone: At one end the junction does not follow the germline gene, possibly because of a read error. The chain carries TRBV12-5 and TRBJ1-1, with D possibly TRBD1 on 6 matching bases. Germline CDR1 is LGHNT and CDR2 is FRNRAP. The length of the CDR3 is 12 residues. CDR3 protein: CASGPLRDMLDF. CDR3 coding DNA: TGTGCTAGTGGTCCTCTCCGGGACATGCTTGATTTT. The entire variable domain, with the rest obtained from reference TRBV12-5 and TRBJ1-1, is as follows: DARVTQTPRHKVTEMGQEVTMRCQPILGHNTVFWYRQTMMQGLELLAYFRNRAPLDDSGMPKDRFSAEMPDATLATLKIQPSEPRDSAVYFCASGPLRDMLDFGQGTRLTVV.

This clone was detected only a few times. The chain uses TRBV29-1 and TRBJ2-5; D is perhaps TRBD1 (5 bases). This CDR3 has 14 amino acids. Looked up from germline, CDR1 is SQVTM and CDR2 is ANQGSEA. The V end was cut by 4 bases, the J end by 4 bases, with 16 bases between. The CDR3, as DNA: TGCAGCGTTGGTTGGCAGGGTGGTGGAGAGACCCAGTACTTC. Protein product: CSVGWQGGGETQYF.

This rearrangement joins TRBV4-3 to TRBJ1-6, with 8 bases that match TRBD1. Germline CDR1 reads LGHNA; CDR2 reads YSLEER. The CDR3 consists of 14 residues. V shed 3 bases and J 13 bases; nucleotides not matched to a gene: 8. DNA for the CDR3: TGCGCCAGCAGCCAGGCCGGGACAGGAACCCCCCTCCACTTT. This translates into CASSQAGTGTPLHF.

The sample holds one count of this clone. The chain employs TRBV4-1 and TRBJ1-5; no definite D call. With 5 bases removed from V and 2 bases from J, the gap between germline ends came to 10 bases. Germline V CDR1 and CDR2: MGHRA, YSYEKL. The CDR3 consists of 14 residues. Here the CDR3 reads CASSSGEGNQPQHF. The CDR3 DNA reads TGCGCCAGCAGCTCGGGTGAAGGCAATCAGCCCCAGCATTTT.

This sequence joins TRBV5-5 and TRBJ2-5; 9 bases agree with TRBD1. V trimming: 2 bases; J trimming: 5 bases; junction bases outside the gene matches: 4. CDR3 length: 14 amino acids. Germline values: CDR1 SGHKS, CDR2 YYEKEE (reference sequence). CDR3 coding DNA: TGTGCCAGCAGCTTTCAGACAGGGGGGGAGACCCAGTACTTC. The encoded protein is CASSFQTGGETQYF. Combining the CDR3 with reference TRBV5-5 and TRBJ2-5 gives the whole variable domain DAGVTQSPTHLIKTRGQQVTLRCSPISGHKSVSWYQQVLGQGPQFIFQYYEKEERGRGNFPDRFSARQFPNYSSELNVNALLLGDSALYLCASSFQTGGETQYFGPGTRLLVL.

V is TRBV6-5 and J is TRBJ1-5; D possibly corresponds to TRBD1 (6 bases). V was cut by 6 bases and J by 5 bases, with 17 bases left in between. This CDR3 is 15 amino acids long. Germline V lookup: CDR1 MNHEY, CDR2 SVGAGI. The CDR3 bases are TGTGCCAGCAGACCTTTCCGACAGGCAGATCAGCCCCAGCATTTT. It yields the protein CASRPFRQADQPQHF.

This clone has a handful of counts. The J gene is TRBJ1-1, the V gene TRBV7-9, with 8 bases matching TRBD1. CDR1 is SEHNR and CDR2 is FQNEAQ in the germline V gene (reference sequence). This CDR3 contains 15 residues. V dropped 5 bases and J dropped 4; count of bases not matched to a gene: 9. The CDR3 DNA reads TGTGCCAGCAGCAAAAATGGACAGGGAGGCACTGAAGCTTTCTTT. It specifies CASSKNGQGGTEAFF.

CDR3 DNA sequence: TGCGCCAGCAGCCTCGACAGGGGCCACACCGGGGAGCTGTTTTTT. Protein product: CASSLDRGHTGELFF. The rearrangement joins TRBV5-1 to TRBJ2-2; 8 bases align to TRBD1. CDR3 size: 15 residues. Germline CDR1 reads SGHRS; CDR2 reads YFSETQ. J gave up 3 bases and V 4 bases, and 5 bases lay outside the gene matches.

This clone was counted only a few times. The rearrangement joins TRBV5-1 to TRBJ1-2, with D unclear. The CDR3 sequence is 15 residues long. Deletions cut 0 bases from V and 6 bases from J, with 15 bases between. Germline CDR1 is SGHRS and CDR2 is YFSETQ. CDR3 nucleotides: TGCGCCAGCAGCTTGGCTCCGGGTCTGTACGATGGCTACACCTTC. Its protein is CASSLAPGLYDGYTF.

The J gene is TRBJ2-7, the V gene TRBV6-2 or TRBV6-3; TRBD1 might be the D (5 bases). Per the germline V gene, CDR1 is MNHEY and CDR2 is SVGEGT. The CDR3 is 15 amino acids. Trimming took off 6 bases at V and 3 bases at J, with 18 bases between the two ends. The CDR3 DNA sequence: TGTGCCAGCAGCTCTACCCTGACAAGGGGCTACGAGCAGTACTTC. Translation: CASSSTLTRGYEQYF.

The chain carries TRBV7-9 and TRBJ2-1; 8 bases are shared with TRBD1. The CDR3 extends over 16 amino acids. Per germline, CDR1 SEHNR and CDR2 FQNEAQ (reference sequence). V gave up 5 bases and J gave up 10 bases; unmatched junction bases: 16. CDR3 sequence reads: CASSARGQVGRKEQFF. The DNA of the CDR3 is TGTGCCAGCAGCGCCAGGGGACAGGTTGGACGTAAGGAGCAGTTCTTC.

The chain couples TRBV7-9 to TRBJ1-4, with 10 bases matching TRBD1. This CDR3 is 18 amino acids long. The J segment lost 6 bases and the V segment lost 1 base, leaving 11 bases of the junction unmatched. CDR1 SEHNR and CDR2 FQNEAQ come from the germline V gene (reference sequence). CDR3 residues: CASSLEGTGARRDEKLFF. The CDR3 DNA follows: TGTGCCAGCAGCTTAGAAGGGACAGGGGCCCGACGTGATGAAAAACTGTTTTTT.

This clone was detected only once. The chain carries TRBV24-1 and TRBJ2-1; D is undetermined. Trimming cost V 4 bases and J 3 bases, with 3 bases left between them. CDR1 KGHDR and CDR2 SFDVKD come from the germline V gene. The CDR3 runs 12 residues. The CDR3 sequence is CATSDNYNEQFF. CDR3 bases: TGTGCCACCAGTGACAACTACAATGAGCAGTTCTTC.